This T cell receptor (beta chain) appears in the sequencing data of a study of radiotherapy plus CTLA-4 blockade in lung cancer. Study-wide points: The study found tumor-derived TCR clones expanded in blood after radiotherapy plus ipilimumab.

Comment on this clone: Its specificity is unknown.

Germline CDR1 is MDHEN and CDR2 is SYDVKM. V shed 7 bases and J 0 bases; nucleotides not matched to a gene: 13. The CDR3 consists of 17 residues. Patients had chemo-refractory metastatic non-small-cell lung cancer and received focal radiation plus CTLA-4 blockade that used ipilimumab. Produced via immunoSEQ multiplex PCR; TCRdb's table is partial and in-frame only. This sample has about 66,000 clones, with about 85% found just once. The sequenced sample was peripheral blood, obtained from a patient treated with radiotherapy plus ipilimumab. The V call is TRBV28, the J call TRBJ2-5; 8 nucleotides align to TRBD1. This clonotype originated in a human donor with non-small cell lung cancer who had a partial response to radiotherapy plus ipilimumab. CDR3 sequence: CASKLGGRTGNQETQYF. CDR3 nucleotide sequence: TGTGCCAGCAAGTTGGGAGGACGGACAGGGAACCAAGAGACCCAGTACTTC.